These T cell receptor beta chains were read from a single sample in a study of CD8+ T cells in alopecia areata. TCRdb's copy holds only in-frame clones and misses some; the assay was immunoSEQ multiplex PCR. The profile shows roughly 200,000 clones, roughly 50% of them singletons. This material consisted of CD8+ T cells sorted from blood, taken at week 24, from a patient treated with tofacitinib. The receptors shown here come from a human donor with alopecia areata. Each CDR3 is given with its conserved first and last residue. A D gene is named only where the DNA matches it firmly. For some rows the clone size is stated as once, few or many, or as a class when expanded; others skip it.

TGTGCCTGGAGTGTCGGTAGCGGGGGGGCCTATGAGCAGTTCTTC	CAWSVGSGGAYEQFF	TRBJ2-1	.	TRBV30	TRBD2
TGTGCCACCAGCAGAGGAGGACAACCCTCAGCTTTCTTT	CATSRGGQPSAFF	TRBJ1-1	.	TRBV15	.
TGTGCCTGGAGTATGACCGGGGAGCTGTTTTTT	CAWSMTGELFF	TRBJ2-2	.	TRBV30	.
TGCGCCAGCAGCGAGGGACAGTGGACAGAGCAGTTCTTC	CASSEGQWTEQFF	TRBJ2-1	.	TRBV5-1	TRBD1
TGTGCCAGCAGTTTATCTCCAAGGACAGATACGCAGTATTTT	CASSLSPRTDTQYF	TRBJ2-3	.	TRBV27	.
TGTGCCTGGAGTGTACTTGGGACTGAAGCTTTCTTT	CAWSVLGTEAFF	TRBJ1-1	.	TRBV30	.
TGCAGCGTGGTGGGCTTGAGACTGGAAGAGACCCAGTACTTC	CSVVGLRLEETQYF	TRBJ2-5	.	TRBV29-1	.
TGTGCCAGCAACGGGGGGGCAGGCACAGATACGCAGTATTTT	CASNGGAGTDTQYF	TRBJ2-3	few	TRBV19	TRBD2
TGTGCCAGCAGCTCGCAGGGGGAGAACACCGGGGAGCTGTTTTTT	CASSSQGENTGELFF	TRBJ2-2	few	TRBV5-6	TRBD1
TGTGCCAGCAGCCAACCGGAGGCAGGGTACAATGAGCAGTTCTTC	CASSQPEAGYNEQFF	TRBJ2-1	few	TRBV5-6	.
TGTGCCAGTAGTATGCTCAACACTGAAGCTTTCTTT	CASSMLNTEAFF	TRBJ1-1	.	TRBV19	.
TGTGCCAGCAGCTTAGTGGGGGGCACAGATACGCAGTATTTT	CASSLVGGTDTQYF	TRBJ2-3	.	TRBV13	.
TGTGCCAGCAGCTCAACGGGTTGGGATTTTGAAGCTTTCTTT	CASSSTGWDFEAFF	TRBJ1-1	few	TRBV11-2	.
TGTGCTAGTGGTTTGGTACTGGATGATGAGCAGTTCTTC	CASGLVLDDEQFF	TRBJ2-1	once	TRBV12-5	.
TGTGCCAGCGACTCTATGGGTGAGCAGTACTTC	CASDSMGEQYF	TRBJ2-7	few	TRBV2	.
TGTGCCAGCAGCTTAGCTTCCGGGGTCGGCATTCAGTACTTC	CASSLASGVGIQYF	TRBJ2-4	few	TRBV7-8	.
TGCAGCCCCTGCGACTTGACCTCCTACGAGCAGTACTTC	CSPCDLTSYEQYF	TRBJ2-7	few	TRBV29-1	.
TGCGCCAGCAGCCAAGATCAGAACTATATGGGCTACACCTTC	CASSQDQNYMGYTF	TRBJ1-2	.	TRBV4-3	.
TGTGCCAGCAGTGGCGATGCAGGGCGGGAGATGACTGAAGCTTTCTTT	CASSGDAGREMTEAFF	TRBJ1-1	once	TRBV2	.
TGCGCCAGCAGTGAGGAATTACTAGCGGGGAGAAACAATGAGCAGTTCTTC	CASSEELLAGRNNEQFF	TRBJ2-1	.	TRBV10-2	TRBD2
TGTGCCAGTAGTATTAACAGAGACAATGAGCAGTTCTTC	CASSINRDNEQFF	TRBJ2-1	.	TRBV19	.
TGTGCCAGCAGTCCGGGACAGGGAGACTATGGCTACACCTTC	CASSPGQGDYGYTF	TRBJ1-2	few	TRBV6-5	TRBD1
TGCGCCAGCAGCCGAACCCCTGTAGCGGACTACAATGAGCAGTTCTTC	CASSRTPVADYNEQFF	TRBJ2-1	few	TRBV5-1	.
TGTGCCAGCAGCCAGGGTTACTACGAGCAGTACTTC	CASSQGYYEQYF	TRBJ2-7	.	TRBV14	.
TGTGCCTGGAGTGTACGCAGGGAGGGCTACACCTTC	CAWSVRREGYTF	TRBJ1-2	.	TRBV30	.
TGTGCCAGCAGTTTATCGCGGGGGCCGAATTCACCCCTCCACTTT	CASSLSRGPNSPLHF	TRBJ1-6	once	TRBV27	.
TGTGCCAGCAGCCTAATAGGACGGACAGAGAGTACCTACGAGCAGTACTTC	CASSLIGRTESTYEQYF	TRBJ2-7	.	TRBV7-6	.
TGTGCCAGCAGCTCCTTTACGTCAATCTCGGATACGCAGTATTTT	CASSSFTSISDTQYF	TRBJ2-3	.	TRBV7-2	.
TGTGCCAGCAGCCCGACAGGAGTGAACACTGAAGCTTTCTTT	CASSPTGVNTEAFF	TRBJ1-1	few	TRBV5-6	.
TGCGCCAGCAGCCAAGACAGGTGGGGAGGTGAAAAACTGTTTTTT	CASSQDRWGGEKLFF	TRBJ1-4	.	TRBV4-3	.
TGTGCCAGCTCACCAGGGGACAGCTACGAGCAGTACTTC	CASSPGDSYEQYF	TRBJ2-7	.	TRBV18	TRBD1
TGTGCCAGCAGCTTAGACGCGACGGGGAGAACCACAGATACGCAGTATTTT	CASSLDATGRTTDTQYF	TRBJ2-3	.	TRBV11-1	.
TGTGCCAGCACAACAGGGGGCGCGGACTATGGCTACACCTTC	CASTTGGADYGYTF	TRBJ1-2	.	TRBV7-9	TRBD1